Here is one T cell receptor (beta chain) with its context. This same CDR3 is encoded by further DNA sequences in the sample. This record comes from a study of blood T cell repertoires in COVID-19. Germline V lookup: CDR1 SGHTA, CDR2 FQGNSA. The CDR3 length is 15 residues. J lost 0 bases, V lost 1 base, and 1 base had no gene match. Sequencing was performed with immunoSEQ multiplex PCR; in TCRdb, only in-frame clones are kept and a portion is missing. Altogether about 150,000 clones are present, less than 90% being singletons, with the ten largest covering about 40%. Sequenced: peripheral blood. The chain is built from TRBV7-2 and TRBJ1-1; 8 bases agree with TRBD1. The clonotype comes from a human donor in a cohort sampled during active COVID-19. In nucleotides, the CDR3 is TGTGCCAGCAGCTTAGGGACAGGGTTGAACACTGAAGCTTTCTTT. Residues: CASSLGTGLNTEAFF. The complete variable domain, with remaining parts taken from reference TRBV7-2 and TRBJ1-1, reads GAGVSQSPSNKVTEKGKDVELRCDPISGHTALYWYRQSLGQGLEFLIYFQGNSAPDKSGLPSDRFSAERTGGSVSTLTIQRTQQEDSAVYLCASSLGTGLNTEAFFGQGTRLTVV.